This TCR beta chain was profiled in a study of human T cells and chemical hapten exposure. Overall study: Mostly female patients had alopecia areata, totalis or universalis.

Time point reported: pre-sensitization, week 0. The sample's treatment: therapeutic diphenylcyclopropenone sensitization with weekly scalp DPC. In the study's own analysis: The number of TCRs in each sample had a median of about 96,000 and spanned roughly 23,224 to 750,000. TCRdb passed the RACE reads through MiXCR, listing each CDR3 protein once. The V and J calls here are based on TCRdb, not the publication. Of approximately 79,000 distinct CDR3 sequences in the sample, about 9% were seen once. V lost 5 bases, J lost 7 bases, and 15 bases stayed unmatched. The CDR3 sequence is 17 residues long. The V call is TRBV12-3 or TRBV12-4, the J call TRBJ2-1; 9 bases are shared with TRBD2. The sequenced sample was whole blood, obtained in connection with sensitization to the hapten diphenylcyclopropenone (DPC). The TCR comes from a man aged 35 to 55 with alopecia areata. Some clones in this sample may be carry-over from other donors' samples. The CDR3 protein is CASSTRLASGTRNEQFF. In nucleotides, the CDR3 is TGTGCCAGCAGTACCCGGTTGGCTAGCGGGACCAGGAATGAGCAGTTCTTC.